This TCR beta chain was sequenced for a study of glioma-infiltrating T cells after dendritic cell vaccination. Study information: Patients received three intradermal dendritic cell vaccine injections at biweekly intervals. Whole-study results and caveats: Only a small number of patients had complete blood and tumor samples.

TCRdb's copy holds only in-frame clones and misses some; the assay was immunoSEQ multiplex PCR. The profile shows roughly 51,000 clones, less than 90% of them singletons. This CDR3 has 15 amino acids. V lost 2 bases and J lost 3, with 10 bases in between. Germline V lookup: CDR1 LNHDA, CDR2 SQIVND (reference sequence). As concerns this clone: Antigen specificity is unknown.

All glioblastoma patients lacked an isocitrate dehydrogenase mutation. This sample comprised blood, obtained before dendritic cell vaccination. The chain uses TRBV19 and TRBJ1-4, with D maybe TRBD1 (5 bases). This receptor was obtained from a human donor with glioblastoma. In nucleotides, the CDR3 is TGTGCCAGTAGTATATCCAGGGATTCTAATGAAAAACTGTTTTTT. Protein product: CASSISRDSNEKLFF. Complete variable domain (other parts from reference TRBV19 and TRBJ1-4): DGGITQSPKYLFRKEGQNVTLSCEQNLNHDAMYWYRQDPGQGLRLIYYSQIVNDFQKGDIAEGYSVSREKKESFPLTVTSAQKNPTAFYLCASSISRDSNEKLFFGSGTQLSVL.